Following are 13 T cell receptor beta chains from one sample sequenced in a study of control samples from healthy donors and cancer patients. Assay used: immunoSEQ multiplex PCR; TCRdb lists only in-frame clones, some missing. The sample holds about 220,000 clones; just under 95% are singletons and the top ten take 1.5%. Sequencing input: blood. The receptor set was obtained from a man in his fifties in good health.

This rearrangement joins TRBV13 to TRBJ2-3; the D gene is possibly TRBD1 (6 bases). Deletions cut 1 base from V and 7 bases from J, with 18 bases between. In germline, CDR1 is PRHDT, CDR2 FYEKMQ (reference sequence). The CDR3 covers 16 residues. The CDR3 loop is CASSLVPMGAAYTQYF. Here the CDR3 DNA reads TGTGCCAGCAGCTTAGTGCCGATGGGGGCCGCCTATACGCAGTATTTT. The full variable domain, completed using reference TRBV13 and TRBJ2-3, is AAGVIQSPRHLIKEKRETATLKCYPIPRHDTVYWYQQGPGQDPQFLISFYEKMQSDKGSIPDRFSAQQFSDYHSELNMSSLELGDSALYFCASSLVPMGAAYTQYFGPGTRLTVL.

This clone was observed a single time. This sequence joins TRBV7-2 and TRBJ2-3, with D uncertain. CDR1 is SGHTA and CDR2 is FQGNSA in the germline V gene. V lost 4 bases, J lost 0 bases, and 11 bases lay in between. The CDR3 runs 15 residues. The CDR3 coding sequence is TGTGCCAGCAGCTCAATTGGGTTTAGCACAGATACGCAGTATTTT. Protein sequence: CASSSIGFSTDTQYF.

V is TRBV5-1 and J is TRBJ1-2, with 8 bases identical to TRBD1. V lost 4 bases, J lost 3 bases, and 5 bases stayed unmatched. The CDR3 extends over 14 amino acids. Germline V gives CDR1 SGHRS, CDR2 YFSETQ. CDR3: CASSPDREDYGYTF. CDR3 DNA: TGCGCCAGCAGCCCGGACAGGGAGGACTATGGCTACACCTTC.

The rearrangement uses TRBV6-2 or TRBV6-3 and TRBJ1-1; D gene unclear. The V end was cut by 6 bases, the J end by 3 bases, with 8 bases between. This CDR3 spans 12 amino acids. Germline V lookup: CDR1 MNHEY, CDR2 SVGEGT. The CDR3 bases are TGTGCCAGCAGCAGCGGTCACACTGAAGCTTTCTTT. Amino acids: CASSSGHTEAFF.

V and J are TRBV5-1 and TRBJ1-1; no firm D call. Trimming left V 4 bases short and J 11 bases short, with 21 bases between. This CDR3 has 14 residues. Germline lookup yields CDR1 SGHRS and CDR2 YFSETQ. CDR3 amino acids: CASSRVSGSGEAFF. The CDR3 nucleotides are TGCGCCAGCAGCCGAGTTTCAGGCTCCGGGGAGGCTTTCTTT.

This clone was observed once. CDR3 in DNA: TGTGCCAGTAGTATTTGGACTGATCAGCCCCAGCATTTT. This sequence encodes CASSIWTDQPQHF. V usage is TRBV19 and J usage is TRBJ1-5, with no clear D. The V gene's germline CDR1 is LNHDA and CDR2 SQIVND (reference sequence). This CDR3 contains 13 residues. The V and J ends lost 3 bases and 5 bases respectively, with 8 bases between them.

V and J are TRBV28 and TRBJ1-1; no firm D call. This CDR3 has 15 residues. The V end was cut by 5 bases, the J end by 4 bases, with 17 bases between. Per germline, CDR1 MDHEN and CDR2 SYDVKM. This chain's CDR3 is CASSLTKFLVTEAFF. DNA of the CDR3: TGTGCCAGCAGTCTCACCAAGTTTTTAGTCACTGAAGCTTTCTTT.

This clone came up once. The V call is TRBV29-1, the J call TRBJ1-2, with D maybe TRBD1 (5 bases). Germline CDR1 reads SQVTM; CDR2 reads ANQGSEA. V lost 4 bases, J lost 1 base, and 13 bases lay in between. This CDR3 contains 14 residues. The CDR3 coding sequence is TGCAGCGTTGTATCCCAGGGTGTTAACTATGGCTACACCTTC. Translated: CSVVSQGVNYGYTF.

This chain joins TRBV9 and TRBJ1-3; 9 positions agree with TRBD1. Germline V lookup: CDR1 SGDLS, CDR2 YYNGEE. The CDR3 is 15 residues long. The J segment lost 3 bases and the V segment lost 3 bases, leaving 4 bases of the junction unmatched. The CDR3 coding sequence is TGTGCCAGCAGCGAGACAGGGGGGTTTGGAAACACCATATATTTT. It translates to CASSETGGFGNTIYF.

The rearrangement links TRBV5-6 to TRBJ1-1; D is undetermined. The V end lost 0 bases, the J end lost 8 bases, and 14 bases lay between the germline ends. CDR1 is SGHDT, CDR2 YYEEEE, per germline. There are 14 residues in the CDR3. The CDR3 reads CASSLGDGVGEAFF. The CDR3 DNA sequence: TGTGCCAGCAGCTTGGGGGATGGAGTGGGAGAAGCTTTCTTT.

This clone was seen a few times. The V gene is TRBV10-2, the J gene TRBJ1-5; D is perhaps TRBD1 (5 bases). V lost 2 bases to trimming and J lost 5 bases, with 13 bases between them. CDR3 size: 15 residues. The V gene's germline CDR1 is WSHSY and CDR2 SAAADI. The DNA for the CDR3 is TGCGCCAGCAGTGAGGCAACAGGAAAAGATCAGCCCCAGCATTTT. This translates into CASSEATGKDQPQHF.

The rearrangement links TRBV24-1 to TRBJ1-1; 9 bases agree with TRBD1. CDR3 length: 15 amino acids. J gave up 0 bases and V 8 bases, and 6 bases lay outside the gene matches. From germline, CDR1 is KGHDR and CDR2 SFDVKD. The CDR3, as DNA: TGTGCCACCAAACCGGGACAGGGAGTGAACACTGAAGCTTTCTTT. Translating it yields CATKPGQGVNTEAFF.

V usage is TRBV12-5 and J usage is TRBJ1-6; TRBD1 might be the D (5 bases). Germline values: CDR1 LGHNT, CDR2 FRNRAP. Trimming shortened V by 7 bases and J by 7 bases, and 8 bases separated the two germline ends. The CDR3 has 12 residues. The CDR3: CASAQGNSPLHF. The CDR3 DNA reads TGTGCTAGTGCTCAGGGAAATTCACCCCTCCACTTT.